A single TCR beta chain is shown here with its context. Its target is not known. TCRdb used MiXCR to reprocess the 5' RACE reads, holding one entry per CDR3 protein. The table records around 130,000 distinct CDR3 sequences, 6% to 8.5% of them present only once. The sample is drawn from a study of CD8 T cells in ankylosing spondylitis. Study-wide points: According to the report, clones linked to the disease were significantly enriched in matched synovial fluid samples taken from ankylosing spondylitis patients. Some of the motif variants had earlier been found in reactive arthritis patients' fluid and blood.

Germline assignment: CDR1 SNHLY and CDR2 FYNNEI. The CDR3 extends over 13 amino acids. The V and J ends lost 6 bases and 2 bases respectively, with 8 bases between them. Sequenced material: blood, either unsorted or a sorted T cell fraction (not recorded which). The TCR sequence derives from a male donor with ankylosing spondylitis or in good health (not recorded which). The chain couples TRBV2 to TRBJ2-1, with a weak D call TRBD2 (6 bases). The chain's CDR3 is CASRLAPYNEQFF. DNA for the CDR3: TGTGCCAGCAGACTAGCACCCTACAATGAGCAGTTCTTC.